The sequence of this T cell receptor beta chain was determined in a study of blood T cells in healthy people across ages. A J-beta primer mix and a sample-barcoded 5' primer were used in a second PCR of about 7 to 12 cycles. TCRdb itself ran the 5' RACE reads through MiXCR, one entry per CDR3 protein. Seen here are around 2 million distinct CDR3 sequences, roughly 43% observed once, and the top ten hold more than 20%. In germline, CDR1 is LGHNA, CDR2 YSLEER. V lost 0 bases and J 1 base, leaving 11 bases between the germline ends. The CDR3 contains 16 residues. This clonotype occurred once. The chain recombines TRBV4-3 with TRBJ2-3, with D possibly TRBD2 on 6 matching bases. Input material: blood. This TCR derives from a human donor in good health. CDR3 amino acids: CASSQDWGVGTDTQYF. The CDR3 DNA reads TGCGCCAGCAGCCAAGATTGGGGGGTCGGCACAGATACGCAGTATTTT.